This TCR beta chain comes out of a study of blood T cells in healthy people across ages. Overall study results and limits: Changes in expanded clonotypes were possibly confounded, as the CMV status of donors was unknown. The study could not conclusively compare naive and antigen-experienced cells, given its unsorted PBMCs. In long-lived donors, naive CD4+ cell counts and diversity exceeded those of aged donors.

A second PCR, run for about 6 to 12 cycles, used a sample-barcoded 5' primer plus a J-beta primer mix. One entry per CDR3 protein, called by TCRdb with MiXCR from the 5' RACE reads. The table includes about 1,800,000 distinct CDR3 sequences, roughly 27% detected once. This clonotype was picked up a small number of times. Its antigen is as yet unknown. One junction end does not reproduce the germline sequence, and a read error may be involved. The TCR sequence derives from a woman in her 30s in good health. Specimen: blood.

The CDR3 nucleotides are TGTGCCGTCAGTGAGTACGGCGGGAAAGAGACCCAGTACTTC. This codes for CAVSEYGGKETQYF. The genes are TRBV10-3 and TRBJ2-5, with D possibly TRBD2 on 6 matching bases. Per germline, CDR1 ENHRY and CDR2 SYGVKD. The CDR3 loop spans 14 amino acids.